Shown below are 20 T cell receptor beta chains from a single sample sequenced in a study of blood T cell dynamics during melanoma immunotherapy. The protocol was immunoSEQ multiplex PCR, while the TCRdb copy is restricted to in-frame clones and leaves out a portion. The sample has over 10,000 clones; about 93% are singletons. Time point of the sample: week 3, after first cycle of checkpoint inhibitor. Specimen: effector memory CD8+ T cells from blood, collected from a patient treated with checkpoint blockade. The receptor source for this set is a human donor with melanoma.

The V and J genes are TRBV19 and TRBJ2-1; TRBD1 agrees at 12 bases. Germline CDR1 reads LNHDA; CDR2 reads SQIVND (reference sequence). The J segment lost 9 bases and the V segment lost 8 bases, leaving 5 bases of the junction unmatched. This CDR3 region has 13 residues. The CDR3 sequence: CASRDRGQAEQFF. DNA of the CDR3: TGTGCCAGTCGGGACAGGGGGCAAGCTGAGCAGTTCTTC.

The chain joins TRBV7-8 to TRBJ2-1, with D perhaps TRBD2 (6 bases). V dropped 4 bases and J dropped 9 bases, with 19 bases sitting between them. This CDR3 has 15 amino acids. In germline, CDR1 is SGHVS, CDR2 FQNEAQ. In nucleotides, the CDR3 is TGTGCCAGCAGCTCCAAGATGACTAGTACAAGTGAGCAGTTCTTC. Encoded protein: CASSSKMTSTSEQFF. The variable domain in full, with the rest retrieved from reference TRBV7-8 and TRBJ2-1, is GAGVSQSPRYKVAKRGQDVALRCDPISGHVSLFWYQQALGQGPEFLTYFQNEAQLDKSGLPSDRFFAERPEGSVSTLKIQRTQQEDSAVYLCASSSKMTSTSEQFFGPGTRLTVL.

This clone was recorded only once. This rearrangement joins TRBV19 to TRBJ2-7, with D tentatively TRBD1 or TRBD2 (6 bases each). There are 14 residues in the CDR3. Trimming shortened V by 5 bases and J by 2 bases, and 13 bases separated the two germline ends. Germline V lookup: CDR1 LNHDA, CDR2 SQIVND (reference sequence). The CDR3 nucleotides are TGTGCCAGTAGTCCGCAGGGGACTGCCTACGAGCAGTACTTC. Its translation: CASSPQGTAYEQYF.

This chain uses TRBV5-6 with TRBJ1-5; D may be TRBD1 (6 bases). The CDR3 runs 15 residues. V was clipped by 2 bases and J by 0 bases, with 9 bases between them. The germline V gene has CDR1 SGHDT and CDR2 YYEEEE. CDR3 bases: TGTGCCAGCAGCTTAGGACAGCATAGCAATCAGCCCCAGCATTTT. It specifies CASSLGQHSNQPQHF.

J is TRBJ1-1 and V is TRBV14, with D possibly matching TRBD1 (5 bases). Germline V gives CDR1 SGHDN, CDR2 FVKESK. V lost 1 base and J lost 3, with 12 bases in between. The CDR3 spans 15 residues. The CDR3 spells CASSQGFWGDTEAFF. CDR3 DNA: TGTGCCAGCAGCCAAGGGTTTTGGGGCGACACTGAAGCTTTCTTT.

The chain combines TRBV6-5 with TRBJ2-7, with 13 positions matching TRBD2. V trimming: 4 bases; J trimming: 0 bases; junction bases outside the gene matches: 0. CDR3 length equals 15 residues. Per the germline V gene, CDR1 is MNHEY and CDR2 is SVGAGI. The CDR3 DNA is TGTGCCAGCAGTTGGACTAGCGGGAGCTCCTACGAGCAGTACTTC. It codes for CASSWTSGSSYEQYF.

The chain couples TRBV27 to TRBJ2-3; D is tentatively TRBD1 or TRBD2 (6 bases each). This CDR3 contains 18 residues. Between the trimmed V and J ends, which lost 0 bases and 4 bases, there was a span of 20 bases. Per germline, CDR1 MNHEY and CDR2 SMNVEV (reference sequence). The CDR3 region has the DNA TGTGCCAGCAGTTTATCGACCCCTTGGGGGGCCGGTGCAGATACGCAGTATTTT. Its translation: CASSLSTPWGAGADTQYF.

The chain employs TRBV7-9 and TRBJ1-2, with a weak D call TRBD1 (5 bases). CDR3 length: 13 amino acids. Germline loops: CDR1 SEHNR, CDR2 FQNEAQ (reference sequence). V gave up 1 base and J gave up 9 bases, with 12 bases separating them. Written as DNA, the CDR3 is TGTGCCAGCAGCTTAGTGGTGGAGGGGAGCTACACCTTC. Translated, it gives CASSLVVEGSYTF.

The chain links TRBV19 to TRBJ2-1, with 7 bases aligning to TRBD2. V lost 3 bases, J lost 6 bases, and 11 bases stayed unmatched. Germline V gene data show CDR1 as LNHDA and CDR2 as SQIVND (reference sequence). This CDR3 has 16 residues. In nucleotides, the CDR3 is TGTGCCAGTAGTATGGGAACGGGAGGCCCGGGCAATGAGCAGTTCTTC. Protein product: CASSMGTGGPGNEQFF.

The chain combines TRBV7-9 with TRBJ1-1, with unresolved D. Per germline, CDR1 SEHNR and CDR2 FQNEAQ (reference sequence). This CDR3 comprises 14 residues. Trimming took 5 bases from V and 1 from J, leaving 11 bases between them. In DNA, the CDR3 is TGTGCCAGCAGCGGACGTGAGGGGAACACTGAAGCTTTCTTT. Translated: CASSGREGNTEAFF. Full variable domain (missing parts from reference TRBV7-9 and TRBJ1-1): DTGVSQNPRHKITKRGQNVTFRCDPISEHNRLYWYRQTLGQGPEFLTYFQNEAQLEKSRLLSDRFSAERPKGSFSTLEIQRTEQGDSAMYLCASSGREGNTEAFFGQGTRLTVV.

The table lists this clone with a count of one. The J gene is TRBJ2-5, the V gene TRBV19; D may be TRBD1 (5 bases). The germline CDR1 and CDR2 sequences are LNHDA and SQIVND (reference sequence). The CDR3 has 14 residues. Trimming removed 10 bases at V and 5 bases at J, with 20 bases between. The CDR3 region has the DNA TGTGCCACAGGGCCCCGAACTCTCCATGAGACCCAGTACTTC. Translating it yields CATGPRTLHETQYF.

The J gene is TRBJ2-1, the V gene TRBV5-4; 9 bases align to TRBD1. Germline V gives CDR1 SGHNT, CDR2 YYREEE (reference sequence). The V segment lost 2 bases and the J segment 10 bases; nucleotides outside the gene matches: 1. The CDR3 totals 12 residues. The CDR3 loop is CASSFGTGEQFF. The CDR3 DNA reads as TGTGCCAGCAGCTTCGGGACAGGGGAGCAGTTCTTC. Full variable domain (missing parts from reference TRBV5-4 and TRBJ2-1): ETGVTQSPTHLIKTRGQQVTLRCSSQSGHNTVSWYQQALGQGPQFIFQYYREEENGRGNFPPRFSGLQFPNYSSELNVNALELDDSALYLCASSFGTGEQFFGPGTRLTVL.

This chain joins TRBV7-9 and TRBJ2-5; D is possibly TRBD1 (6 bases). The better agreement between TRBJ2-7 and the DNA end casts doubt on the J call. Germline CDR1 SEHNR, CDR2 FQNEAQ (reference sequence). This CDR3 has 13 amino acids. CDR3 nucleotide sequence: TGTGCCAGCAGCTTCGTACAGGGTCGCGAGCAGTACTTC. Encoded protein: CASSFVQGREQYF.

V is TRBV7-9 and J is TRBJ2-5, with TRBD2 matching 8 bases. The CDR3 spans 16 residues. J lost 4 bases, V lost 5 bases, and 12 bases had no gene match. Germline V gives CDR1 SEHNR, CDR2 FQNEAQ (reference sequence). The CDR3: CASSPPTREVGETQYF. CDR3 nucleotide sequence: TGTGCCAGCAGCCCCCCCACGCGGGAGGTAGGAGAGACCCAGTACTTC.

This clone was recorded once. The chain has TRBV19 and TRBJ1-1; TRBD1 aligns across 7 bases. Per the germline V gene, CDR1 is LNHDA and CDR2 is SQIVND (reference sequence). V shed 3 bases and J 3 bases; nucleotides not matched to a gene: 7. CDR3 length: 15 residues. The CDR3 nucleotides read TGTGCCAGTAGTATCCGAGGGGGCGCTTACACTGAAGCTTTCTTT. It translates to CASSIRGGAYTEAFF.

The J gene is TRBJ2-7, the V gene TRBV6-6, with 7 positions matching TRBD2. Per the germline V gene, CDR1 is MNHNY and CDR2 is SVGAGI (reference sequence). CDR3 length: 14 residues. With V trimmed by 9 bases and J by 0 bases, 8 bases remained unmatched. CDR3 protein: CASNWEGYSYEQYF. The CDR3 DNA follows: TGTGCCAGTAATTGGGAGGGGTACTCCTACGAGCAGTACTTC.

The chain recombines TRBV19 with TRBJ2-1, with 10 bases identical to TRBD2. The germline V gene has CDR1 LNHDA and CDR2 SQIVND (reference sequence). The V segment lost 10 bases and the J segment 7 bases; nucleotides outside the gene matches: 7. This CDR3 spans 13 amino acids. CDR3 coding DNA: TGTGCCATAGCTAGCGGGAGCTGGAATGAGCAGTTCTTC. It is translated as CAIASGSWNEQFF.

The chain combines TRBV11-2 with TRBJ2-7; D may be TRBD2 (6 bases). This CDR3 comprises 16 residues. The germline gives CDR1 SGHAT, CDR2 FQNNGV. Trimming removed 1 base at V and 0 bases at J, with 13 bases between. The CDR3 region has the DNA TGTGCCAGCAGCTTAGTCCGTGGGGGGTACTCCTACGAGCAGTACTTC. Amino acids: CASSLVRGGYSYEQYF.

DNA for the CDR3: TGTGCCAGCAGCGGTCCGGGACTAGCGGGACACAATGAGCAGTTCTTC. Amino acid sequence: CASSGPGLAGHNEQFF. The gene calls are TRBV11-3 and TRBJ2-1; 13 nucleotides agree with TRBD2. CDR3 length equals 16 residues. The germline CDR1 and CDR2 sequences are SGHNT and YENEEA. The trim removed 5 bases at V and 5 bases at J, leaving 6 bases unmatched.

CDR3 nucleotide sequence: TGTGCCAGTACCCTCGGACCTCTAGCCAAAAACATTCAGTACTTC. As protein: CASTLGPLAKNIQYF. V gene TRBV19 combines with J gene TRBJ2-4; no reliable D call. V was trimmed by 7 bases and J by 0 bases, leaving 13 bases between them. In germline, CDR1 is LNHDA, CDR2 SQIVND (reference sequence). The CDR3 spans 15 residues.